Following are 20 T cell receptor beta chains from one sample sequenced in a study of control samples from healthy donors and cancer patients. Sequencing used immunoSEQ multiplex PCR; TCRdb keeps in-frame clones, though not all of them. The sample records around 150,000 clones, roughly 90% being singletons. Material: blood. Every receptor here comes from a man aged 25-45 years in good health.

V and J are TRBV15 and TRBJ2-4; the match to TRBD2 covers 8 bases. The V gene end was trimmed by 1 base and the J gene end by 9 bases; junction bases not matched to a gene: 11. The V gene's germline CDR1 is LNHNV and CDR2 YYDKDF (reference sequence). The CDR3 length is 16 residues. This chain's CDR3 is CATSRVGREGRGIQYF. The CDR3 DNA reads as TGTGCCACCAGCAGAGTAGGCCGGGAGGGCCGGGGCATTCAGTACTTC.

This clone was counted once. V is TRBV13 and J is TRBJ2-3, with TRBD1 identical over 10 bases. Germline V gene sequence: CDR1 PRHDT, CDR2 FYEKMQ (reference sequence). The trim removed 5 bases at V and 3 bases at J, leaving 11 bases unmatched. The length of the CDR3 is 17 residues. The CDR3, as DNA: TGTGCCAGCAGCCCGGAACGGGACAGGGGTTGGACAGATACGCAGTATTTT. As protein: CASSPERDRGWTDTQYF.

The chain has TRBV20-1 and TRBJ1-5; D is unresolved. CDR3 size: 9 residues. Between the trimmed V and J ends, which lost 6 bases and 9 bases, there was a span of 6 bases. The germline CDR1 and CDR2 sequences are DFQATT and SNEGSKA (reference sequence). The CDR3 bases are TGCAGTGCGGGGTTGCCCCAGCATTTT. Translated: CSAGLPQHF.

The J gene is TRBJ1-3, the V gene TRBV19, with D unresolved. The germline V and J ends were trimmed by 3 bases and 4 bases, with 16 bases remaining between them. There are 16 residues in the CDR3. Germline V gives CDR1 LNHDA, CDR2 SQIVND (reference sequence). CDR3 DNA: TGTGCCAGTAGTATGAGGACGACACCACCAGGAAACACCATATATTTT. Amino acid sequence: CASSMRTTPPGNTIYF. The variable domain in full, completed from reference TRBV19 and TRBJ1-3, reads DGGITQSPKYLFRKEGQNVTLSCEQNLNHDAMYWYRQDPGQGLRLIYYSQIVNDFQKGDIAEGYSVSREKKESFPLTVTSAQKNPTAFYLCASSMRTTPPGNTIYFGEGSWLTVV.

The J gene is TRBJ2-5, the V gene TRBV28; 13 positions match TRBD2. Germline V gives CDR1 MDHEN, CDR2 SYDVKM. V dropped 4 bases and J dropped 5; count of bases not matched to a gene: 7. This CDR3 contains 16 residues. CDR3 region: CASSSQPTSGRETQYF. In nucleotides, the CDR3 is TGTGCCAGCAGTTCACAACCGACTAGCGGGAGGGAGACCCAGTACTTC. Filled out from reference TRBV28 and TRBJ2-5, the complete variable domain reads DVKVTQSSRYLVKRTGEKVFLECVQDMDHENMFWYRQDPGLGLRLIYFSYDVKMKEKGDIPEGYSVSREKKERFSLILESASTNQTSMYLCASSSQPTSGRETQYFGPGTRLLVL.

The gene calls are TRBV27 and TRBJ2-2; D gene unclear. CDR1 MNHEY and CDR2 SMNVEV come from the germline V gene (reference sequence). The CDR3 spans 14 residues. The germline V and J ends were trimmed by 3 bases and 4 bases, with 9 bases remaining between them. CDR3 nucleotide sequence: TGTGCCAGCAGTTTCTATACGGGCACCGGGGAGCTGTTTTTT. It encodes CASSFYTGTGELFF.

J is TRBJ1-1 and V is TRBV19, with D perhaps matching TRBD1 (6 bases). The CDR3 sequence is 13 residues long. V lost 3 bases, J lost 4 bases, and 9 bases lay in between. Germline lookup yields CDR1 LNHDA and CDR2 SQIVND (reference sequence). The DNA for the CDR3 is TGTGCCAGTAGTATGGGGGCGTTCACTGAAGCTTTCTTT. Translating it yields CASSMGAFTEAFF. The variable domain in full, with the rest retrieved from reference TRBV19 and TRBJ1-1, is DGGITQSPKYLFRKEGQNVTLSCEQNLNHDAMYWYRQDPGQGLRLIYYSQIVNDFQKGDIAEGYSVSREKKESFPLTVTSAQKNPTAFYLCASSMGAFTEAFFGQGTRLTVV.

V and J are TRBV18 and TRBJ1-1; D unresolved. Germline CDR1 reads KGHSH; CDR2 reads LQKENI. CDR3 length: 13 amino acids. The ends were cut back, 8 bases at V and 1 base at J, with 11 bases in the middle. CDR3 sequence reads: CASTIEGNTEAFF. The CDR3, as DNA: TGTGCCAGCACCATCGAGGGGAACACTGAAGCTTTCTTT.

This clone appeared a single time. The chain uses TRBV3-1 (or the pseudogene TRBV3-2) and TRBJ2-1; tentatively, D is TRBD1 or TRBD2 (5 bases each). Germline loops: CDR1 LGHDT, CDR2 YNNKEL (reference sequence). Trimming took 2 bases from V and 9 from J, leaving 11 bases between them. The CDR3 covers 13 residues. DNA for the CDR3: TGTGCCAGCAGCCAACCTGGGACGACTGAGCAGTTCTTC. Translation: CASSQPGTTEQFF.

The CDR3 protein is CASSGTSDIYEQYF. The CDR3 DNA reads TGTGCCAGCAGCGGGACTAGCGATATCTACGAGCAGTACTTC. The rearrangement uses TRBV28 and TRBJ2-7, with TRBD2 matching 10 bases. Germline V gene sequence: CDR1 MDHEN, CDR2 SYDVKM. The CDR3 covers 14 residues. V gave up 6 bases and J gave up 3 bases; unmatched junction bases: 5.

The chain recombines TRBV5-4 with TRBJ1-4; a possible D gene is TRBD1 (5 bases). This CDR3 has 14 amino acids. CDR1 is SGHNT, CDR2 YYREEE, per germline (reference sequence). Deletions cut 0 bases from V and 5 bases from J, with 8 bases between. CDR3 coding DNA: TGTGCCAGCAGCTTGGACAGGAGGAATGAAAAACTGTTTTTT. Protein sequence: CASSLDRRNEKLFF.

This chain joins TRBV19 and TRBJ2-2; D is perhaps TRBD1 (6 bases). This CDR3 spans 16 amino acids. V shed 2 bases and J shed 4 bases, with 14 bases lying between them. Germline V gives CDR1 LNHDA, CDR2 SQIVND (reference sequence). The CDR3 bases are TGTGCCAGTAGTATATTAAGGTCCAGGGGCACCGGGGAGCTGTTTTTT. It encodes CASSILRSRGTGELFF.

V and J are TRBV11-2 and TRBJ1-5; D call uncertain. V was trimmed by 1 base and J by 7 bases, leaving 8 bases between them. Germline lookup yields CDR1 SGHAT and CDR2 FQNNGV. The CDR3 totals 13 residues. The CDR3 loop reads CASSLVEEQPQHF. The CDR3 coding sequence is TGTGCCAGCAGCTTAGTGGAAGAACAGCCCCAGCATTTT. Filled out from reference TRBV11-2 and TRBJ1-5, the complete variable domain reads EAGVAQSPRYKIIEKRQSVAFWCNPISGHATLYWYQQILGQGPKLLIQFQNNGVVDDSQLPKDRFSAERLKGVDSTLKIQPAKLEDSAVYLCASSLVEEQPQHFGDGTRLSIL.

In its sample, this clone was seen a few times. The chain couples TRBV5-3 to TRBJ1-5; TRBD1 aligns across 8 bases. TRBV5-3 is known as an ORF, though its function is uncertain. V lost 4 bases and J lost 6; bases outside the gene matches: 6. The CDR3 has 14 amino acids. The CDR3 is CARSTGGEGQPQHF. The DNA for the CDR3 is TGTGCCAGAAGCACAGGGGGGGAAGGTCAGCCCCAGCATTTT.

In nucleotides, the CDR3 is TGTGCCAGTAACCGGGACAGGGCGCCTACTAATCAGCCCCAGCATTTT. Translated: CASNRDRAPTNQPQHF. The chain carries TRBV19 and TRBJ1-5; 9 bases are a match to TRBD1. The CDR3 extends over 16 amino acids. CDR1 and CDR2 from the germline V gene are LNHDA and SQIVND (reference sequence). V lost 7 bases, J lost 4 bases, and 11 bases stayed unmatched.

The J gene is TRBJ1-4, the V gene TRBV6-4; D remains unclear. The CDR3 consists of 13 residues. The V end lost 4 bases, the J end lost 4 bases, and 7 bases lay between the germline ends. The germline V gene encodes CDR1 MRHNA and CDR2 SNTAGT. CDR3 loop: CASSVDINEKLFF. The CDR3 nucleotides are TGTGCCAGCAGTGTTGACATTAATGAAAAACTGTTTTTT.

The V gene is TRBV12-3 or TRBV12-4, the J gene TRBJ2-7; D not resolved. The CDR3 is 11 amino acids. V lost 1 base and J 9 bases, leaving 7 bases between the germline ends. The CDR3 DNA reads TGTGCCAGCAGTTTAGGTTGGGGGCAGTACTTC. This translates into CASSLGWGQYF.

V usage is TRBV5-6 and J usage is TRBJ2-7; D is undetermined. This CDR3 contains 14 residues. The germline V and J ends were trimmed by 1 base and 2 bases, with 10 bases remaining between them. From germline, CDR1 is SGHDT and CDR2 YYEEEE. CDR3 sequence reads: CASSLIATAYEQYF. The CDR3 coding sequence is TGTGCCAGCAGCTTGATAGCCACAGCCTACGAGCAGTACTTC.

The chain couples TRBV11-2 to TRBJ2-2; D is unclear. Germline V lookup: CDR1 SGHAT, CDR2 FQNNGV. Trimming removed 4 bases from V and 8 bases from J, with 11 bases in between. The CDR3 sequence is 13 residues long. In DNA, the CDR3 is TGTGCCAGCAGCTACCGATTCGATGGGGAGCTGTTTTTT. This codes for CASSYRFDGELFF. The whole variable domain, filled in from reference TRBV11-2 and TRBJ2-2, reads EAGVAQSPRYKIIEKRQSVAFWCNPISGHATLYWYQQILGQGPKLLIQFQNNGVVDDSQLPKDRFSAERLKGVDSTLKIQPAKLEDSAVYLCASSYRFDGELFFGEGSRLTVL.

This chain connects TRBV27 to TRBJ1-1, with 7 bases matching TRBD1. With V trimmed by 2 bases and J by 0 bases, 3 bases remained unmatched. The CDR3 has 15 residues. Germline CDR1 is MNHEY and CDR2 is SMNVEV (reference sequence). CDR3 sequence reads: CASSLHRGLNTEAFF. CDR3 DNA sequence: TGTGCCAGCAGTTTACACAGGGGTTTGAACACTGAAGCTTTCTTT.